A single sample gave rise to the 15 T cell receptor beta chains below, sequenced in a study of T-cell memory formation after mild COVID-19. TCRdb itself ran the 5' RACE reads through MiXCR, one entry per CDR3 protein. The sample holds roughly 250,000 distinct CDR3 sequences, over 15% seen once. Sequencing input: PBMCs or a T cell subset sorted from them (not recorded which). These receptors were taken from a young man who had mild COVID-19 (a few samples of this study predate the infection). Cell type and time point are not known.

V is TRBV5-1 and J is TRBJ1-1; no definite D call. With 0 bases removed from V and 4 bases from J, the gap between germline ends came to 7 bases. Germline lookup yields CDR1 SGHRS and CDR2 YFSETQ. The CDR3 runs to 13 residues. This CDR3 is CASSLGLGTEAFF. In nucleotides, the CDR3 is TGCGCCAGCAGCTTGGGTCTAGGCACTGAAGCTTTCTTT.

The CDR3 is CASSSRLAVRGDEQFF. The CDR3 nucleotides read TGTGCCAGCAGTTCTAGACTAGCGGTGAGGGGCGATGAGCAGTTCTTC. The chain carries TRBV6-5 and TRBJ2-1; 9 bases align to TRBD2. Germline CDR1 MNHEY, CDR2 SVGAGI. Trimming removed 4 bases from V and 8 bases from J; junction bases left unmatched: 12. The CDR3 covers 16 residues.

This chain uses TRBV12-3 or TRBV12-4 with TRBJ1-4, with D possibly TRBD1 on 5 matching bases. This CDR3 has 14 amino acids. Trimming pared 6 bases from V and 5 bases from J, leaving 13 bases between. The CDR3 sequence is CASRRGISNEKLFF. The CDR3 nucleotides read TGTGCCAGCAGGAGGGGAATTAGCAATGAAAAACTGTTTTTT.

The chain employs TRBV29-1 and TRBJ2-3, with 10 bases that match TRBD1. The CDR3 runs to 15 residues. Germline lookup yields CDR1 SQVTM and CDR2 ANQGSEA. Losses at the gene ends were 4 bases for V and 7 bases for J; bases not matched to a gene: 11. The CDR3 sequence is CSVARQGARRNTQYF. CDR3 nucleotide sequence: TGCAGCGTTGCGAGACAGGGGGCAAGAAGAAATACGCAGTATTTT.

This clonotype was counted a few times. J is TRBJ2-3 and V is TRBV5-5; perhaps TRBD1 as D (6 bases). CDR1 and CDR2 (germline): SGHKS, YYEKEE (reference sequence). Trimming removed 4 bases from V and 4 bases from J, with 13 bases in between. The CDR3 loop spans 14 amino acids. CDR3 residues: CASSRDTSPDTQYF. CDR3 sequence (DNA): TGTGCCAGCAGCCGGGACACAAGTCCAGATACGCAGTATTTT.

This clonotype was seen only a few times. The genes are TRBV4-1 and TRBJ2-3; tentative D call: TRBD1 (6 bases). Between the trimmed V and J ends, which lost 3 bases and 8 bases, there was a span of 12 bases. The CDR3 contains 13 residues. The germline V gene encodes CDR1 MGHRA and CDR2 YSYEKL. The CDR3 region has the DNA TGCGCCAGCAGCCATCCAGGGGTTAGTACGCAGTATTTT. Protein sequence: CASSHPGVSTQYF.

This chain links TRBV4-1 with TRBJ1-1; D remains unclear. CDR1 is MGHRA, CDR2 YSYEKL, per germline. The CDR3 is 14 residues long. The ends were cut back, 1 base at V and 1 base at J, with 7 bases in the middle. Written as DNA, the CDR3 is TGCGCCAGCAGCCAAGCTCCCTCGAACACTGAAGCTTTCTTT. Its protein product is CASSQAPSNTEAFF.

There are many counts of this clonotype. V gene TRBV10-3 combines with J gene TRBJ2-5; D gene unclear. CDR1 is ENHRY, CDR2 SYGVKD, per germline. The CDR3 totals 12 residues. Trimming cost V 5 bases and J 5 bases, with 9 bases left between them. CDR3 sequence reads: CAISSSRETQYF. In nucleotides, the CDR3 is TGTGCCATCAGTAGCAGTCGCGAGACCCAGTACTTC.

V gene TRBV29-1 combines with J gene TRBJ2-1; 9 nucleotides line up with TRBD2. J lost 8 bases, V lost 2 bases, and 4 bases had no gene match. The CDR3 has 13 residues. The germline CDR1 and CDR2 sequences are SQVTM and ANQGSEA. CDR3 loop: CSVEQAGGDEQFF. For the CDR3, the DNA is TGCAGCGTTGAACAAGCGGGGGGTGATGAGCAGTTCTTC.

The gene calls are TRBV4-2 and TRBJ1-2; no reliable D call. The CDR3 is 13 residues long. The V gene lost 4 bases and the J gene lost 12 bases, with 18 bases spanning the gap. CDR1 and CDR2 (germline): LGHNA, YNFKEQ. CDR3: CASSLLGPSAHTF. The CDR3 coding sequence is TGTGCCAGCAGCCTCCTTGGGCCCTCAGCGCACACCTTC.

This chain connects TRBV10-2 to TRBJ1-1, with a weak D call TRBD1 (6 bases). CDR3 size: 14 residues. The germline CDR1 and CDR2 sequences are WSHSY and SAAADI. The V and J ends lost 6 bases and 0 bases respectively, with 11 bases between them. The DNA for the CDR3 is TGCGCCAGCAGGCCAGGGGAAATGAACACTGAAGCTTTCTTT. This sequence encodes CASRPGEMNTEAFF.

The V call is TRBV6-6, the J call TRBJ1-4; 10 positions match TRBD1. Trimming removed 11 bases from V and 5 bases from J; junction bases left unmatched: 23. Germline lookup yields CDR1 MNHNY and CDR2 SVGAGI (reference sequence). The CDR3 is 19 amino acids. CDR3 in amino acids: CAGPVRYPGQGRLNEKLFF. For the CDR3, the DNA is TGTGCCGGGCCGGTACGTTACCCGGGACAGGGGCGACTAAATGAAAAACTGTTTTTT.

The chain joins TRBV4-2 to TRBJ2-7, with no clear D. Trimming took off 1 base at V and 3 bases at J, with 10 bases between the two ends. The CDR3 spans 14 residues. Germline CDR1 is LGHNA and CDR2 is YNFKEQ. The CDR3 DNA reads as TGTGCCAGCAGCCAAGCGATGGCGAACTACGAGCAGTACTTC. Translating gives CASSQAMANYEQYF.

The genes are TRBV6-6 and TRBJ2-7; TRBD2 matches at 7 bases. J gave up 2 bases and V 6 bases, and 7 bases lay outside the gene matches. This CDR3 region has 14 residues. Germline V gene data show CDR1 as MNHNY and CDR2 as SVGAGI (reference sequence). CDR3 nucleotide sequence: TGTGCCAGCAGCCCCCGGGGGGTGACCTACGAGCAGTACGTC. Encoded protein: CASSPRGVTYEQYV.

The gene calls are TRBV4-1 and TRBJ1-1; 9 bases fit TRBD1. CDR1 is MGHRA and CDR2 is YSYEKL in the germline V gene. The CDR3 spans 20 residues. The V segment lost 3 bases and the J segment 4 bases; nucleotides outside the gene matches: 21. The CDR3 reads CASSQLPLIDRGVSGTEAFF. For the CDR3, the DNA is TGCGCCAGCAGCCAGCTTCCTTTAATAGACAGGGGGGTCTCCGGCACTGAAGCTTTCTTT.